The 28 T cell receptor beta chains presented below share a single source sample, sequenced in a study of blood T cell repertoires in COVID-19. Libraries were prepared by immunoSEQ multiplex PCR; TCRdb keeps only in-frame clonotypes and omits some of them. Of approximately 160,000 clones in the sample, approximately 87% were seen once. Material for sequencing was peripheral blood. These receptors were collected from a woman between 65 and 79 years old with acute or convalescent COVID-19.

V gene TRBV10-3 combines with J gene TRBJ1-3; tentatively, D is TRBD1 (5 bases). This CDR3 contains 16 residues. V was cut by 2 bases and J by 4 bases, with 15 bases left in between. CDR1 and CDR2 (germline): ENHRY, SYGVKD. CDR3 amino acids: CAISELSKKGGNTIYF. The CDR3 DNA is TGTGCCATCAGTGAGCTTAGCAAAAAGGGGGGAAACACCATATATTTT.

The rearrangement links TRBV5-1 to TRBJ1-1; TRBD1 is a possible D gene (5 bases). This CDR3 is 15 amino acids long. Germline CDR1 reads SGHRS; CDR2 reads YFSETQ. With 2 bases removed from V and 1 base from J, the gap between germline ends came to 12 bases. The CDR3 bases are TGCGCCAGCAGCTTTCAGGGTAGCCCGAACACTGAAGCTTTCTTT. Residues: CASSFQGSPNTEAFF.

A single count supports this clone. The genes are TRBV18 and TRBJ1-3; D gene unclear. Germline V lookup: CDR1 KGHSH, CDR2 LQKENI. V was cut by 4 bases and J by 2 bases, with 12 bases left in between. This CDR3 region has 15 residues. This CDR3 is CASSQIGLPGNTIYF. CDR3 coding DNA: TGTGCCAGCTCACAAATCGGTCTACCTGGAAACACCATATATTTT.

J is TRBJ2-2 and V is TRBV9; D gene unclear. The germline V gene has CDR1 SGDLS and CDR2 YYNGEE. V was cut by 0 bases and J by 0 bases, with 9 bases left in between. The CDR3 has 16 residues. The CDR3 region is CASSVAWATNTGELFF. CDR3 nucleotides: TGTGCCAGCAGCGTAGCTTGGGCTACGAACACCGGGGAGCTGTTTTTT.

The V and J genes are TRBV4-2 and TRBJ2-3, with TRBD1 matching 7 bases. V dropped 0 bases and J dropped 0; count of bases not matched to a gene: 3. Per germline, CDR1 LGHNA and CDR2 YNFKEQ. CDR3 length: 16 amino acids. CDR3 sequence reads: CASSQEARGSTDTQYF. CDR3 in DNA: TGTGCCAGCAGCCAAGAGGCCAGGGGGAGCACAGATACGCAGTATTTT.

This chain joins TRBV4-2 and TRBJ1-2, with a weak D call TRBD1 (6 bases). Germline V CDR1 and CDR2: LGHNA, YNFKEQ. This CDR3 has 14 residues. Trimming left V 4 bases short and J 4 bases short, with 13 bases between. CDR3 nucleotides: TGTGCCAGCAGCCCCAGGGGACGTGGCTATGGCTACACCTTC. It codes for CASSPRGRGYGYTF.

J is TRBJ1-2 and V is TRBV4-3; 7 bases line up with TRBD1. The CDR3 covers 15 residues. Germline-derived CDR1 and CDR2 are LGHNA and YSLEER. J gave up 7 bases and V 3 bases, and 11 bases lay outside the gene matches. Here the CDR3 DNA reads TGCGCCAGCAGCCATACTCGACAGGGTCGACGTGGCTACACCTTC. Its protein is CASSHTRQGRRGYTF.

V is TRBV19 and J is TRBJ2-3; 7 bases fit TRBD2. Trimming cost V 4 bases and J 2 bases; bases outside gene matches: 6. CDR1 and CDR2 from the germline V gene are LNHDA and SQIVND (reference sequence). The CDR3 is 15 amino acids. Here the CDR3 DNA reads TGTGCCAGTAGTAGGTCCGGGGGGACCACAGATACGCAGTATTTT. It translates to CASSRSGGTTDTQYF.

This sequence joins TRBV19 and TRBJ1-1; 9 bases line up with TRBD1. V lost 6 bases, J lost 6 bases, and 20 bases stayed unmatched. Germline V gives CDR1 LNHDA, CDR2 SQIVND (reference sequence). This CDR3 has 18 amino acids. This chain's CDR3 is CASRSPPGQGVSNAEAFF. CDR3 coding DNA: TGTGCCAGTAGGTCCCCACCGGGACAGGGAGTTTCTAACGCTGAAGCTTTCTTT.

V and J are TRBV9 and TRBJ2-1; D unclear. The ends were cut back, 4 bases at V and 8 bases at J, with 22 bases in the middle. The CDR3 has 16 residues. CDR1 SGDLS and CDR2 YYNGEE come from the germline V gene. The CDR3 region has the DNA TGTGCCAGCAGCCCTCGACGTAGCCCCGGATTATATGAGCAGTTCTTC. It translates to CASSPRRSPGLYEQFF. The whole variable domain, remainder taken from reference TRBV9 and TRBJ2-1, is DSGVTQTPKHLITATGQRVTLRCSPRSGDLSVYWYQQSLDQGLQFLIQYYNGEERAKGNILERFSAQQFPDLHSELNLSSLELGDSALYFCASSPRRSPGLYEQFFGPGTRLTVL.

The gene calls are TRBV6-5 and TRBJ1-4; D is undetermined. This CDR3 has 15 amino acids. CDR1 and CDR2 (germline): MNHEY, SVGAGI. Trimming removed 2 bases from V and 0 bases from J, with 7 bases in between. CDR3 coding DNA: TGTGCCAGCAGTTACGAGGCAGCAACTAATGAAAAACTGTTTTTT. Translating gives CASSYEAATNEKLFF.

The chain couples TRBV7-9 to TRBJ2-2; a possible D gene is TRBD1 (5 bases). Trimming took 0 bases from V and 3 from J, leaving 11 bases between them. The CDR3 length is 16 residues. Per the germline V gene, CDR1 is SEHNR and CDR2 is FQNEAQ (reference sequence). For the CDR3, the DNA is TGTGCCAGCAGCTTAGCAGGAGACAGACACACCGGGGAGCTGTTTTTT. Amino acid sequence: CASSLAGDRHTGELFF.

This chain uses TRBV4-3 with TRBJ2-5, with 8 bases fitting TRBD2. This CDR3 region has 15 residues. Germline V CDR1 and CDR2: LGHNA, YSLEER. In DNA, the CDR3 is TGCGAGCAGCAGCCGGGAGGCGGGGGGAAAGAGACCCAGTACTTC. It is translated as CEQQPGGGGKETQYF.

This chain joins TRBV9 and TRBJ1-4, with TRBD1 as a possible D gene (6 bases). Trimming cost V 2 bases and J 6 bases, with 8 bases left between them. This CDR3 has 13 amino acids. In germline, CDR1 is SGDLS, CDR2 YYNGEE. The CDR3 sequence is CASSVSGDEKLFF. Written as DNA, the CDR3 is TGTGCCAGCAGCGTGTCAGGGGATGAAAAACTGTTTTTT.

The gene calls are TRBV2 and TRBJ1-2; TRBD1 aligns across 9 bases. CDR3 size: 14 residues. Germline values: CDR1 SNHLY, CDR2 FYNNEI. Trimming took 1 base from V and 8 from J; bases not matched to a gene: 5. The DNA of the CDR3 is TGTGCCAGCAGTGAAGAAACAGGGGGCAGGGGCTACACCTTC. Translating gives CASSEETGGRGYTF.

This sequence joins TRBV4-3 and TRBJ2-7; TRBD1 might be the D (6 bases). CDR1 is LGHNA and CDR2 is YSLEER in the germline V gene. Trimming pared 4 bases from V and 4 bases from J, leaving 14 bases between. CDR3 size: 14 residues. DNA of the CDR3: TGCGCCAGCAGCCTCCGATTGACAGGATACGAGCAGTACTTC. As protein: CASSLRLTGYEQYF.

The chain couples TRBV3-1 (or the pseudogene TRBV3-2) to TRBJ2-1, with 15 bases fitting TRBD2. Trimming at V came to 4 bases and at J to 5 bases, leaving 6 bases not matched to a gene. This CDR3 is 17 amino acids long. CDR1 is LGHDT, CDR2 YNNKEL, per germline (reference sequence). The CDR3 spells CASSPWTSGGANNEQFF. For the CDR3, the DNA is TGTGCCAGCAGCCCCTGGACTAGCGGGGGGGCCAACAATGAGCAGTTCTTC.

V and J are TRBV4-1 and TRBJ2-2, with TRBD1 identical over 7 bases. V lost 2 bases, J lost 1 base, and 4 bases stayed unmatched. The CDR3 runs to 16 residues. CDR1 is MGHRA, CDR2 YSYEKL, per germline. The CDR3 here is CASSQSGTVNTGELFF. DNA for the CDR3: TGCGCCAGCAGCCAATCGGGGACAGTGAACACCGGGGAGCTGTTTTTT.

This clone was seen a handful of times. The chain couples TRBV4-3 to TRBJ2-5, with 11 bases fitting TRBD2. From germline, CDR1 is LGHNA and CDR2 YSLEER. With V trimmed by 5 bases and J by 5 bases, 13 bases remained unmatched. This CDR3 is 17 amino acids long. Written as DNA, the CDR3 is TGCGCCAGCAGCAAAAGACTAGCGGGGTTTCTAATGGAGACCCAGTACTTC. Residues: CASSKRLAGFLMETQYF.

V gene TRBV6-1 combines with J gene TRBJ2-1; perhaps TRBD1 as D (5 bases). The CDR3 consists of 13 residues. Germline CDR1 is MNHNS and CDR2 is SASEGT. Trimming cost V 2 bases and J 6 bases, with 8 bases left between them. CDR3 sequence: CASSELGVNEQFF. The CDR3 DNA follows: TGTGCCAGCAGTGAACTAGGGGTCAATGAGCAGTTCTTC.

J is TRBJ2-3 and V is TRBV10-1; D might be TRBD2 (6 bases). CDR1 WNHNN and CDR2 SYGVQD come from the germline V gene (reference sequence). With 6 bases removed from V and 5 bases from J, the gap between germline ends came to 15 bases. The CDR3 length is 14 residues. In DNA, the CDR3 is TGCGCCAGCAGCAGGGCAGGGCGGGAAGATACGCAGTATTTT. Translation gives CASSRAGREDTQYF.

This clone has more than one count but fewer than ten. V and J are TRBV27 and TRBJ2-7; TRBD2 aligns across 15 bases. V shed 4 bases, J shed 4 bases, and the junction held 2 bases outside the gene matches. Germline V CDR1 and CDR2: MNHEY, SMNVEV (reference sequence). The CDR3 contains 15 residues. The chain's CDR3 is CASSSGTSGRYEQYF. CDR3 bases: TGTGCCAGCAGTTCGGGGACTAGCGGGAGGTACGAGCAGTACTTC.

CDR3 residues: CASSLVGGTPTDTQYF. DNA of the CDR3: TGTGCCAGCAGCTTAGTGGGAGGGACCCCCACGGATACGCAGTATTTT. The V gene is TRBV11-2, the J gene TRBJ2-3; 7 nucleotides align to TRBD2. From germline, CDR1 is SGHAT and CDR2 FQNNGV. Trimming removed 1 base from V and 6 bases from J; junction bases left unmatched: 10. The CDR3 has 16 amino acids.

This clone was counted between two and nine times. The CDR3 DNA sequence: TGTGCCACCAGTGACCCTCGGACAGGGAACACTGAAGCTTTCTTT. Amino acid sequence: CATSDPRTGNTEAFF. V is TRBV24-1 and J is TRBJ1-1; 7 bases map to TRBD1. CDR1 and CDR2 from the germline V gene are KGHDR and SFDVKD. Unmatched junction bases numbered 5, after V lost 4 bases and J lost 1 base. This CDR3 has 15 amino acids.

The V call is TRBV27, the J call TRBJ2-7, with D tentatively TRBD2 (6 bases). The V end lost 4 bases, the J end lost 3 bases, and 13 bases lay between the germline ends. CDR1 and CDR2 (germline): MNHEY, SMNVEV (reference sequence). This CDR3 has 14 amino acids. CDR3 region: CASSSSSSGYEQYF. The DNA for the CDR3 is TGTGCCAGCAGTTCCAGTAGTAGCGGCTACGAGCAGTACTTC.

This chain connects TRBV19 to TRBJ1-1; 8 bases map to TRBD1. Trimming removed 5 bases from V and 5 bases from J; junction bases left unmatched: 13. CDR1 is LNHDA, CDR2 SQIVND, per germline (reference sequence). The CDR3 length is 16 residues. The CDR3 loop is CASSPRTGWGGTEAFF. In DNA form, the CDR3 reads TGTGCCAGTAGTCCTCGGACAGGGTGGGGAGGGACTGAAGCTTTCTTT.

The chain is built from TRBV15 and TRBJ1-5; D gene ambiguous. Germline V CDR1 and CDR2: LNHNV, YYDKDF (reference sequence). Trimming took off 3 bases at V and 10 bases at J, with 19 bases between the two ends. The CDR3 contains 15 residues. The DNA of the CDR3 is TGTGCCACCAGCAGTCTGCGGGTCTTGGCACGCCCCCAGCATTTT. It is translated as CATSSLRVLARPQHF.

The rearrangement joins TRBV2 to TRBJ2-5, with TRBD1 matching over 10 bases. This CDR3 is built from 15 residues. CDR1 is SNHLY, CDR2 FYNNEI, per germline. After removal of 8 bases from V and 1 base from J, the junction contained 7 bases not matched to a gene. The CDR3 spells CASGTGTGAQETQYF. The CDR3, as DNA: TGTGCCAGCGGAACCGGGACAGGGGCCCAAGAGACCCAGTACTTC.